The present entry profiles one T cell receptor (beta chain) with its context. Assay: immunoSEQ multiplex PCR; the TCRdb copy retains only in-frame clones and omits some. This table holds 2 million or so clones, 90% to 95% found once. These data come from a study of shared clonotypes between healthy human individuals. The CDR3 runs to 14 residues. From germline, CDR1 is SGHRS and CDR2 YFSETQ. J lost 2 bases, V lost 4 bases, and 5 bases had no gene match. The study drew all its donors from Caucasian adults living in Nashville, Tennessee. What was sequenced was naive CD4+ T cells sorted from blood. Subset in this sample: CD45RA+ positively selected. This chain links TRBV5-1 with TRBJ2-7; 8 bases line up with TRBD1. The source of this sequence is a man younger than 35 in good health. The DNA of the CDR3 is TGCGCCAGCAGCCAGGACAGGGCTACCTACGAGCAGTACTTC. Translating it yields CASSQDRATYEQYF.